The sequence of this TCR beta chain was determined in a study of blood T cell repertoires in COVID-19. On the study more broadly: Sample material is recorded as cDNA or gDNA derived from T cells, B-cell-depleted T cells, or PBMCs.

The CDR3 spans 19 residues. From germline, CDR1 is LGHDT and CDR2 YNNKEL (reference sequence). The V and J ends lost 1 base and 1 base respectively, with 20 bases between them. Assay: immunoSEQ multiplex PCR; the TCRdb copy retains only in-frame clones and omits some. The repertoire has more than 95,000 clones, about 88% of them found once; the top ten carry roughly 1.2%. Sequencing was performed on peripheral blood. V gene TRBV3-1 (or the pseudogene TRBV3-2) combines with J gene TRBJ1-5, with a possible D match to TRBD1 (5 bases). The clonotype originates from a woman of 80 years or more with acute or convalescent COVID-19. The CDR3 DNA reads as TGTGCCAGCAGCCAAGCATCTATACCCCCCGCAGGGAGCAATCAGCCCCAGCATTTT. Protein sequence: CASSQASIPPAGSNQPQHF.